Following are 16 T cell receptor beta chains from one sample sequenced in a study of cytomegalovirus exposure and HLA in healthy donors (dated 2017 in TCRdb). Libraries were prepared through the immunoSEQ multiplex PCR assay. A mixture of 60 forward primers for TCR Vbeta segments and 13 reverse primers for TCR Jbeta segments was used in the multiplex PCR. TCRdb carries this immuneACCESS record with in-frame sequences only. Its versions omit some clonotypes, under half of them owing to an unresolved V gene in the studies checked, with the rest unexplained. The sample includes 100,000 or so clones, with around 76% observed a single time. The ten largest clones add up to under 5% of the sample. Sequenced input: PBMCs. The source is a woman aged 45-65 years in good health and CMV-seropositive.

V is TRBV6-1 and J is TRBJ1-2; D is undetermined. Germline V gives CDR1 MNHNS, CDR2 SASEGT. V gave up 4 bases and J gave up 0 bases, with 6 bases separating them. The CDR3 has 13 amino acids. The CDR3 reads CASSARTNYGYTF. CDR3 sequence (DNA): TGTGCCAGCAGTGCCAGGACTAACTATGGCTACACCTTC.

The chain employs TRBV19 and TRBJ1-6; 7 nucleotides agree with TRBD1. This CDR3 is built from 14 residues. Germline CDR1 and CDR2: LNHDA and SQIVND (reference sequence). V lost 5 bases to trimming and J lost 9 bases; unmatched junction nucleotides: 7. Here the CDR3 reads CASSEGAEGSPLHF. CDR3 DNA sequence: TGTGCCAGTAGTGAGGGGGCCGAGGGTTCACCCCTCCACTTT.

The chain employs TRBV27 and TRBJ2-7; D is unclear. The V end lost 0 bases, the J end lost 7 bases, and 10 bases lay between the germline ends. This CDR3 comprises 13 residues. Per the germline V gene, CDR1 is MNHEY and CDR2 is SMNVEV (reference sequence). The CDR3: CASSLSRAREQYF. The CDR3 bases are TGTGCCAGCAGTTTATCTCGAGCGAGGGAGCAGTACTTC.

This rearrangement joins TRBV7-9 to TRBJ1-5; D is undetermined. V was cut by 4 bases and J by 5 bases, with 18 bases left in between. Germline CDR1 is SEHNR and CDR2 is FQNEAQ (reference sequence). The CDR3 has 16 residues. The CDR3, as DNA: TGTGCCAGCAGCTCCGACTTGAGGCGGTTGGATCAGCCCCAGCATTTT. Protein: CASSSDLRRLDQPQHF.

This chain joins TRBV14 and TRBJ1-5; TRBD1 might be the D (5 bases). Trimming removed 8 bases at V and 9 bases at J, with 17 bases between. The CDR3 sequence is 13 residues long. Germline loops: CDR1 SGHDN, CDR2 FVKESK. The CDR3 DNA is TGTGCCAGCTCCCAGGGAGGGGTTGGGCCCCAGCATTTT. It codes for CASSQGGVGPQHF.

This clone was observed a handful of times. V and J are TRBV6-5 and TRBJ2-2; weak D call: TRBD1 (6 bases). The CDR3 consists of 15 residues. CDR1 and CDR2 (germline): MNHEY, SVGAGI. Deletions cut 0 bases from V and 2 bases from J, with 7 bases between. The CDR3 sequence is CASSYSGQNTGELFF. CDR3 DNA: TGTGCCAGCAGTTACTCGGGACAAAACACCGGGGAGCTGTTTTTT.

The sample holds a few counts of this clone. The chain links TRBV2 to TRBJ1-2, with 7 bases matching TRBD1. In germline, CDR1 is SNHLY, CDR2 FYNNEI. The V segment lost 4 bases and the J segment 7 bases; nucleotides outside the gene matches: 6. The CDR3 has 13 amino acids. CDR3 nucleotide sequence: TGTGCCAGCAGTGCCGACAGGGTGGTTGGCTACACCTTC. This encodes CASSADRVVGYTF.

V and J are TRBV7-2 and TRBJ1-2; 7 bases agree with TRBD1. Germline loops: CDR1 SGHTA, CDR2 FQGNSA. V was pared by 6 bases and J by 6 bases, with 7 bases of the junction left unmatched. The CDR3 length is 13 residues. CDR3 sequence reads: CASSSDRRNGYTF. The CDR3 DNA is TGTGCCAGCAGTTCGGACAGGAGGAATGGCTACACCTTC.

The chain joins TRBV18 to TRBJ1-2, with 8 bases identical to TRBD1. Germline V gene data show CDR1 as KGHSH and CDR2 as LQKENI. The CDR3 sequence is 14 residues long. Trimming took 3 bases from V and 4 from J; bases not matched to a gene: 4. CDR3 DNA: TGTGCCAGCTCACCGGGACAGGACCCCTATGGCTACACCTTC. Its protein product is CASSPGQDPYGYTF.

V usage is TRBV9 and J usage is TRBJ2-5, with 10 bases lining up with TRBD1. J gave up 4 bases and V 4 bases, and 4 bases lay outside the gene matches. Germline loops: CDR1 SGDLS, CDR2 YYNGEE. The CDR3 has 14 amino acids. Here the CDR3 reads CASSPRTGGETQYF. The CDR3 nucleotides are TGTGCCAGCAGCCCCCGGACAGGGGGAGAGACCCAGTACTTC.

V is TRBV7-6 and J is TRBJ2-3, with a tentative D call TRBD1 (5 bases). V was pared by 1 base and J by 3 bases, with 17 bases between. CDR3 size: 17 residues. CDR1 is SGHVS and CDR2 is FNYEAQ in the germline V gene. The CDR3 region has the DNA TGTGCCAGCAGCTTAGAGGGGATACAGGTTTTAACAGATACGCAGTATTTT. Translated: CASSLEGIQVLTDTQYF. Full variable domain (rest looked up from reference TRBV7-6 and TRBJ2-3): GAGVSQSPRYKVTKRGQDVALRCDPISGHVSLYWYRQALGQGPEFLTYFNYEAQQDKSGLPNDRFSAERPEGSISTLTIQRTEQRDSAMYRCASSLEGIQVLTDTQYFGPGTRLTVL.

This clone was counted between two and nine times. This chain uses TRBV10-3 with TRBJ1-4, with a possible D match to TRBD1 (6 bases). The CDR3 has 13 amino acids. V was trimmed by 9 bases and J by 8 bases, leaving 16 bases between them. Germline values: CDR1 ENHRY, CDR2 SYGVKD. The CDR3 nucleotides read TGTGCCATAGGACAGACCCTTGGGGAAAAACTGTTTTTT. It is translated as CAIGQTLGEKLFF.

This chain connects TRBV7-8 to TRBJ1-5; 8 bases fit TRBD1. The CDR3 consists of 14 residues. Trimming at V came to 1 base and at J to 7 bases, leaving 3 bases not matched to a gene. Germline V gene data show CDR1 as SGHVS and CDR2 as FQNEAQ. The CDR3 DNA follows: TGTGCCAGCAGCTTAGGGACAGGGTTCCAGCCCCAGCATTTT. It codes for CASSLGTGFQPQHF.

V gene TRBV5-5 combines with J gene TRBJ2-5; tentative D call: TRBD1 (6 bases). Germline V gene data show CDR1 as SGHKS and CDR2 as YYEKEE (reference sequence). Trimming stripped 3 bases from V and 1 base from J, with 16 bases between. The CDR3 totals 16 residues. This chain's CDR3 is CASSSPSRGSQETQYF. Here the CDR3 DNA reads TGTGCCAGCAGCTCTCCCAGCAGGGGATCCCAAGAGACCCAGTACTTC.

This clone qualifies as medium-sized (0.01 to 0.1%). The chain joins TRBV18 to TRBJ2-2, with a weak D call TRBD1 (6 bases). The germline V gene encodes CDR1 KGHSH and CDR2 LQKENI. CDR3 length: 14 amino acids. V was shortened by 4 bases and J by 8 bases, with 14 bases between the two germline ends. CDR3 protein: CASSLQGPRGELFF. CDR3 nucleotide sequence: TGTGCCAGCTCACTTCAGGGGCCGCGAGGGGAGCTGTTTTTT.

The chain has TRBV29-1 and TRBJ1-1; 7 positions agree with TRBD1. CDR1 is SQVTM, CDR2 ANQGSEA, per germline. V shed 5 bases, J shed 0 bases, and the junction held 3 bases outside the gene matches. The CDR3 extends over 13 amino acids. The CDR3: CSVLQGLNTEAFF. The CDR3, as DNA: TGCAGCGTTTTACAGGGGCTGAACACTGAAGCTTTCTTT.